Presented here are 13 T cell receptor beta chains from one specimen sequenced in a study of blood T cells in healthy people across ages. Primers used in a second PCR of roughly 7 to 12 cycles were a sample-barcoded 5' primer and a J-beta primer mix. TCRdb reprocessed the 5' RACE reads with MiXCR, giving one entry per CDR3 protein. Among some 780,000 distinct CDR3 sequences listed, about 56% were seen once. What was sequenced was blood. These receptors were collected from a man aged 35-49 years in good health.

This chain joins TRBV21-1 and TRBJ2-2; the table's D call TRBD1 went unverified against the DNA. TRBV21-1 is listed as a pseudogene. There are 14 residues in the CDR3. The CDR3 coding sequence is TGTGCCAGCGGGCAGGGGGTCGACACCGGGGAGCTGTTTTTT. Its protein product is CASGQGVDTGELFF.

This clonotype has more than one count but fewer than ten. The chain is built from TRBV12-3 or TRBV12-4 and TRBJ1-2, with TRBD1 identical over 10 bases. Trimming cost V 6 bases and J 6 bases; bases outside gene matches: 10. This CDR3 region has 15 residues. CDR3 protein: CASRRLGTGADGYTF. The DNA of the CDR3 is TGTGCCAGCAGAAGATTAGGGACAGGGGCCGATGGCTACACCTTC.

The chain uses TRBV4-3 and TRBJ1-2, with TRBD1 matching over 7 bases. In germline, CDR1 is LGHNA, CDR2 YSLEER. CDR3 size: 15 residues. V trimming: 0 bases; J trimming: 6 bases; junction bases outside the gene matches: 7. CDR3 in DNA: TGCGCCAGCAGCCAAGAGCTTCAGGGGGGCGATGGCTACACCTTC. Amino acid sequence: CASSQELQGGDGYTF.

In this sample, this clonotype turned up a few times. The J gene is TRBJ1-1, the V gene TRBV29-1; D call uncertain. The germline gives CDR1 SQVTM, CDR2 ANQGSEA. Trimming took 6 bases from V and 9 from J, leaving 17 bases between them. This CDR3 comprises 12 residues. The CDR3: CSVPVGGDKAFF. CDR3 nucleotides: TGCAGCGTACCCGTGGGTGGGGATAAAGCTTTCTTT.

The chain couples TRBV28 to TRBJ2-1, with 11 bases matching TRBD1. This CDR3 contains 15 residues. Unmatched junction bases numbered 11, after V lost 10 bases and J lost 6 bases. CDR1 MDHEN and CDR2 SYDVKM come from the germline V gene. The CDR3 here is CATLKPGQGVNEQFF. CDR3 coding DNA: TGTGCCACACTAAAACCGGGACAGGGGGTCAATGAGCAGTTCTTC.

In this sample, this clonotype turned up a few times. The CDR3 protein is CASSRRDRAYEQYF. DNA of the CDR3: TGTGCCAGCAGCCGCAGGGACAGGGCCTACGAGCAGTACTTC. This chain links TRBV7-9 with TRBJ2-7; 9 bases agree with TRBD1. Germline values: CDR1 SEHNR, CDR2 FQNEAQ (reference sequence). This CDR3 contains 14 residues. The J segment lost 2 bases and the V segment lost 5 bases, leaving 4 bases of the junction unmatched.

The rearrangement uses TRBV6-5 and TRBJ2-5; the D is unclear. The J call is uncertain, as TRBJ2-7 better fits the DNA end. The CDR3 runs to 14 residues. Germline lookup yields CDR1 MNHEY and CDR2 SVGAGI. CDR3 bases: TGTGCCAGCAGTTACTCGATGAACACCTACGAGCAGTACTTC. It codes for CASSYSMNTYEQYF.

The J gene is TRBJ2-7, the V gene TRBV11-3, with a possible D match to TRBD1 (7 bases). V gave up 6 bases and J gave up 0 bases, with 18 bases separating them. The CDR3 contains 16 residues. CDR1 is SGHNT and CDR2 is YENEEA in the germline V gene. In DNA, the CDR3 is TGTGCCAGCAGTCCCTCAGGGGGGTCTAGCTCCTACGAGCAGTACTTC. Protein sequence: CASSPSGGSSSYEQYF.

The chain employs TRBV29-1 and TRBJ2-5; possibly TRBD1 or TRBD2 for D (5 bases each). Matching the DNA end better, TRBJ2-7 makes the J call doubtful. Germline V gene sequence: CDR1 SQVTM, CDR2 ANQGSEA. The CDR3 is 14 amino acids. CDR3 loop: CSVEEALRGHEQYF. CDR3 nucleotide sequence: TGCAGCGTTGAAGAGGCCTTACGGGGCCACGAGCAGTACTTC.

This chain connects TRBV6-1 to TRBJ2-3; 11 bases line up with TRBD2. With V trimmed by 4 bases and J by 2 bases, 8 bases remained unmatched. Germline CDR1 reads MNHNS; CDR2 reads SASEGT. This CDR3 is built from 17 residues. The CDR3 reads CASSGTSGSGYTDTQYF. For the CDR3, the DNA is TGTGCCAGCAGTGGAACTAGCGGGAGCGGTTACACAGATACGCAGTATTTT.

The chain recombines TRBV29-1 with TRBJ2-5; D ambiguous. This CDR3 is built from 14 residues. The germline V and J ends were trimmed by 6 bases and 2 bases, with 16 bases remaining between them. The V gene's germline CDR1 is SQVTM and CDR2 ANQGSEA. CDR3 bases: TGCAGCGTCCTACGGGCAGCCCAACAAGAGACCCAGTACTTC. Protein: CSVLRAAQQETQYF.

This chain uses TRBV5-1 with TRBJ2-6, with a weak D call TRBD1 (5 bases). Germline V gene lookup returns CDR1 SGHRS and CDR2 YFSETQ. The V end lost 2 bases, the J end lost 0 bases, and 9 bases lay between the germline ends. The CDR3 extends over 16 amino acids. CDR3 protein: CASSFGANSGANVLTF. DNA of the CDR3: TGCGCCAGCAGCTTTGGGGCCAACTCTGGGGCCAACGTCCTGACTTTC.

CDR3 coding DNA: TGCAGTGCGGACAACAGGGACGGGGCCAACGTCCTGACTTTC. Translating it yields CSADNRDGANVLTF. The rearrangement uses TRBV20-1 and TRBJ2-6, with D perhaps TRBD1 (6 bases). The germline gives CDR1 DFQATT, CDR2 SNEGSKA (reference sequence). Trimming pared 6 bases from V and 4 bases from J, leaving 13 bases between. The CDR3 is 14 amino acids.